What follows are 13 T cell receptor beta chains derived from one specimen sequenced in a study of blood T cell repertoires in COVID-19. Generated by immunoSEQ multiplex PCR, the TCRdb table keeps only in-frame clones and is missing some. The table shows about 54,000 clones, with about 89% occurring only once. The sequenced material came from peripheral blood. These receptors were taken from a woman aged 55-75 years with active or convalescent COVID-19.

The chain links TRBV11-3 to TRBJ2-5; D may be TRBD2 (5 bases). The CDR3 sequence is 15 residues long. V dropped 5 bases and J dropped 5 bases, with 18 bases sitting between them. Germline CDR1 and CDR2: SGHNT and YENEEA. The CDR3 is CASSMAGEGRETQYF. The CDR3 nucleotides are TGTGCCAGCAGCATGGCGGGTGAGGGTAGGGAGACCCAGTACTTC. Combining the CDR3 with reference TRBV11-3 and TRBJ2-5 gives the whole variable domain EAGVVQSPRYKIIEKKQPVAFWCNPISGHNTLYWYLQNLGQGPELLIRYENEEAVDDSQLPKDRFSAERLKGVDSTLKIQPAELGDSAVYLCASSMAGEGRETQYFGPGTRLLVL.

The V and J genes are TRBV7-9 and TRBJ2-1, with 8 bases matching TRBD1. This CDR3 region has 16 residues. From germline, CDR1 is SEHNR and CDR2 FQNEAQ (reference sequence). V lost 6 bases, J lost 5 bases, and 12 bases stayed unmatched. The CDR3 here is CASRMSGTGLNNEQFF. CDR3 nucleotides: TGTGCCAGCAGAATGTCCGGGACAGGTCTCAACAATGAGCAGTTCTTC.

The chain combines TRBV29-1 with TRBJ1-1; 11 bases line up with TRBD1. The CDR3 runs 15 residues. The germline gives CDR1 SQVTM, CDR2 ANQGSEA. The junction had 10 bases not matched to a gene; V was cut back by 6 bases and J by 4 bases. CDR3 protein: CSVVGPGQGGTEAFF. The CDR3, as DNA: TGCAGCGTCGTTGGCCCGGGACAGGGGGGCACTGAAGCTTTCTTT.

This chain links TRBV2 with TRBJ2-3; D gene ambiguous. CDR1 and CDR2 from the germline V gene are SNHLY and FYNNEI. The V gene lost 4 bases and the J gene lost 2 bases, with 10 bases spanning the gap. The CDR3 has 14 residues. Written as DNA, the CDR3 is TGTGCCAGCAGTGGGGCAGGATACACAGATACGCAGTATTTT. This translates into CASSGAGYTDTQYF.

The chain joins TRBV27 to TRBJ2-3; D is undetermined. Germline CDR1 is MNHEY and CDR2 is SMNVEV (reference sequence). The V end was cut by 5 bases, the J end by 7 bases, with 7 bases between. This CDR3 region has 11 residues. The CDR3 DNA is TGTGCCAGCAGTCAAGCTCATACGCAGTATTTT. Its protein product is CASSQAHTQYF.

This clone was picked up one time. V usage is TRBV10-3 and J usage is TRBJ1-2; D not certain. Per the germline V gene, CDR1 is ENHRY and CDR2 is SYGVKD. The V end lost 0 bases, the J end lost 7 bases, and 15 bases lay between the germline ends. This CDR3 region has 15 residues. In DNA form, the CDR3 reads TGTGCCATCAGTGAGTCGCGATCCGGGTCCGGTGGCTACACCTTC. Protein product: CAISESRSGSGGYTF.

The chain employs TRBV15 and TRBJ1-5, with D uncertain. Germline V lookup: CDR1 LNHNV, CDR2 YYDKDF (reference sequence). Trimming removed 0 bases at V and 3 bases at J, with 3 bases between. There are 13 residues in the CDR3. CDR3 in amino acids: CATSRDNNQPQHF. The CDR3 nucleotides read TGTGCCACCAGCAGAGACAACAATCAGCCCCAGCATTTT.

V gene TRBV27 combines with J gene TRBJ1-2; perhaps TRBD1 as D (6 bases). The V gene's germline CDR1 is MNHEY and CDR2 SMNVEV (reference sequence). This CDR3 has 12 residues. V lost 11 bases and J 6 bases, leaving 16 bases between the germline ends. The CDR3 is CARHRDGDGYTF. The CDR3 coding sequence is TGTGCCCGCCACAGGGATGGCGATGGCTACACCTTC.

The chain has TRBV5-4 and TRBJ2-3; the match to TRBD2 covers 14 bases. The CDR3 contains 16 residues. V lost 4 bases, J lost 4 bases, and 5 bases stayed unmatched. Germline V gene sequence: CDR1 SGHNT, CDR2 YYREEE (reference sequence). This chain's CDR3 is CASSTGLAGVSDTQYF. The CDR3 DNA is TGTGCCAGCAGCACGGGACTAGCGGGAGTGTCAGATACGCAGTATTTT.

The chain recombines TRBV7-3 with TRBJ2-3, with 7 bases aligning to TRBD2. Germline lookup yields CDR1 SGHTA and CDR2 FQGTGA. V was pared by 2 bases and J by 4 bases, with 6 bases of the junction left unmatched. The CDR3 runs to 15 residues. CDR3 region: CASSLGLGGADTQYF. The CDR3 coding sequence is TGTGCCAGCAGCTTAGGACTAGGTGGAGCAGATACGCAGTATTTT.

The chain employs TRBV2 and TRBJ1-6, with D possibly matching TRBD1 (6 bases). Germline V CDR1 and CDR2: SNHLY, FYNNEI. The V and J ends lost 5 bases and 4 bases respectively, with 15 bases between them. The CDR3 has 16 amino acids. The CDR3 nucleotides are TGTGCCAGCAGTTTAGAGAAGGGGGTTTATAATTCACCCCTCCACTTT. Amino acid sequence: CASSLEKGVYNSPLHF. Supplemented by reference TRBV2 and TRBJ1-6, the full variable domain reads EPEVTQTPSHQVTQMGQEVILRCVPISNHLYFYWYRQILGQKVEFLVSFYNNEISEKSEIFDDQFSVERPDGSNFTLKIRSTKLEDSAMYFCASSLEKGVYNSPLHFGNGTRLTVT.

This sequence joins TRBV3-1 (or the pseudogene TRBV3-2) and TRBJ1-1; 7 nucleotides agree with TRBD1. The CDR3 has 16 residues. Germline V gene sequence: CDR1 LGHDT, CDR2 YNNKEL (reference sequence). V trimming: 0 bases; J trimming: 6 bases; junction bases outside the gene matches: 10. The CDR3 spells CASSQEGGRSPSEAFF. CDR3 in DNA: TGTGCCAGCAGCCAAGAAGGGGGCAGGTCCCCTTCTGAAGCTTTCTTT.

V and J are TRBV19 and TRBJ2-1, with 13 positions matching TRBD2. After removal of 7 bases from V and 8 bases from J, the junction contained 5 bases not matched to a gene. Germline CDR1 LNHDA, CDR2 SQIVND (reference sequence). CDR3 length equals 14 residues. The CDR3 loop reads CASTRTSGRYEQFF. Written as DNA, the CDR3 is TGTGCCAGTACCCGGACTAGCGGGAGATATGAGCAGTTCTTC.